This TCR beta chain was sequenced during a study of T-cell memory formation after mild COVID-19. The length of the CDR3 is 15 residues. In germline, CDR1 is ENHRY, CDR2 SYGVKD. The V end lost 8 bases, the J end lost 1 base, and 16 bases lay between the germline ends. cDNA libraries for TCR alpha and TCR beta, carrying sample barcodes and UMIs, came from 5'RACE with constant-segment primers. MiXCR, run by TCRdb on the 5' RACE reads, gives a single entry per CDR3 protein. There are 300,000 to 400,000 distinct CDR3 sequences in the sample; 15% to 20% occur only once, and 20% to 25% lies in the top ten. The chain recombines TRBV10-3 with TRBJ2-3, with TRBD2 as a possible D gene (6 bases). The TCR sequence derives from a man aged 18 to 29 who had mild COVID-19 (a few samples of this study predate the infection). Cell type and time point are not known. Input material: PBMCs or a T cell subset sorted from them (not recorded which). The CDR3 region is CAIGGEPGGTDTQYF. The DNA of the CDR3 is TGTGCCATCGGCGGGGAGCCAGGCGGCACAGATACGCAGTATTTT.